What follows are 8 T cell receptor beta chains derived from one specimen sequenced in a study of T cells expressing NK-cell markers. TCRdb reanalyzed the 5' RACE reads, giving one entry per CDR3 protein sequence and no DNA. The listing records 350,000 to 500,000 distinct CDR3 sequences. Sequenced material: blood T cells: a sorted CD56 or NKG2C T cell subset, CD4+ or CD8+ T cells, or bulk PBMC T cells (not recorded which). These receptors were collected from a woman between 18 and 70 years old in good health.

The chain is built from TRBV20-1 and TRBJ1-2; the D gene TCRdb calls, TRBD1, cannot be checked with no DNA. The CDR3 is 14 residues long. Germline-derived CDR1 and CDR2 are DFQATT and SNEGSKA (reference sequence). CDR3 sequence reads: CSARGQGDSYGYTF.

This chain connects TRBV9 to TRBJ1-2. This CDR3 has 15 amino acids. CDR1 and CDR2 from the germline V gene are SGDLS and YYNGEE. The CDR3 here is CASSVVATEAYGYTF.

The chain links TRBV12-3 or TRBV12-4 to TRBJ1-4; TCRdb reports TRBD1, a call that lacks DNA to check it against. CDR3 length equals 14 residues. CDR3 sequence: CASSLRGLNEKLFF.

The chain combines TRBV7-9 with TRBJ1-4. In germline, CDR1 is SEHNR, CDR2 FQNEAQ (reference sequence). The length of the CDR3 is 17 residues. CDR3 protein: CASSLGTRGAANEKLFF.

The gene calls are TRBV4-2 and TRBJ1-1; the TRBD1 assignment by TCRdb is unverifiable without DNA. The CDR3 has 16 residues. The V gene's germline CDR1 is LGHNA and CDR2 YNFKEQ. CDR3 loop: CASSQQQVGMNTEAFF.

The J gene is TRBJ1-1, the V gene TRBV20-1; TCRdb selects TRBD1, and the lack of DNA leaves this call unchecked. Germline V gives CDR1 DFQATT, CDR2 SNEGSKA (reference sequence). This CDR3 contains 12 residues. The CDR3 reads CSAKQGSTEAFF.

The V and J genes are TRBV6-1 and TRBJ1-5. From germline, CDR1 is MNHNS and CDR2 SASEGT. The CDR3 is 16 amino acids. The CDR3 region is CASSEAGGSSGQPQHF.

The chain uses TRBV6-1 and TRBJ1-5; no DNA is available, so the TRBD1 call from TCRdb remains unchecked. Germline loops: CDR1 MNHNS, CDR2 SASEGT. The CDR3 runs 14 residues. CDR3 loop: CASRTPEGNQPQHF.